Here is one T cell receptor (beta chain) with its context. Its antigen is as yet unknown. A second 7 to 11 cycle PCR used barcoded and J-beta primers. MiXCR was run by TCRdb on the 5' RACE reads, yielding one entry per CDR3 protein. The table records around 500,000 distinct CDR3 sequences, 27% of them present only once. The data are from a study of blood T cells in healthy people across ages. Study-wide results and caveats: Estimates drawn from one million T cells were deemed to understate diversity.

The V gene's germline CDR1 is DFQATT and CDR2 SNEGSKA (reference sequence). Trimming cost V 1 base and J 8 bases, with 11 bases left between them. This CDR3 is built from 13 residues. These data were also reused for a study on T cells of mothers and their children. This second study notes: The cDNA synthesis received all extracted RNA, at around 1.6 ug per 15 ul.

This receptor was obtained from a boy under 10 years old in good health. Sequencing input: blood. The genes are TRBV20-1 and TRBJ1-4; the D gene is possibly TRBD1 (5 bases). CDR3 region: CSARVRRGEKLFF. The CDR3 DNA reads TGCAGTGCTAGAGTGAGAAGGGGCGAAAAACTGTTTTTT.